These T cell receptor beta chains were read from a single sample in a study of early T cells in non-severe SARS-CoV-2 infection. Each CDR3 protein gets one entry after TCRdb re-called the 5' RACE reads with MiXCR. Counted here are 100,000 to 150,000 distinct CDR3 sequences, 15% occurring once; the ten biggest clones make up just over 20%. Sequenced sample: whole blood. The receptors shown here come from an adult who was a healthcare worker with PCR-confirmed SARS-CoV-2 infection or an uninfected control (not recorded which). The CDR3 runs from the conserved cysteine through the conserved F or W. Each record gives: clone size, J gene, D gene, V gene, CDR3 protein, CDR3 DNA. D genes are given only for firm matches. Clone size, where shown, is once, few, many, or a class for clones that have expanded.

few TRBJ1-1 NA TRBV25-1 CASTPGLNTEAFF TGTGCCAGCACCCCAGGGTTGAACACTGAAGCTTTCTTT
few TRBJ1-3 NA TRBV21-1 CASSKGAGGAGGNTIYF TGTGCCAGCAGCAAAGGAGCAGGGGGCGCGGGTGGAAACACCATATATTTT
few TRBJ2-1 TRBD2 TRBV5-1 CASSLPLAGTYNEQFF TGCGCCAGCAGCTTGCCCCTAGCGGGTACCTACAATGAGCAGTTCTTC
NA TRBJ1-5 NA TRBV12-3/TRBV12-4 CASSSEGRNGHF TGTGCCAGCAGTTCGGAGGGCAGGAATGGACATTTT
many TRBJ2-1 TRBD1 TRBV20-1 CSARRLTGKYNEQFF TGCAGTGCTAGAAGATTGACAGGGAAATACAATGAGCAGTTCTTC
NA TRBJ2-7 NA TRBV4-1 CASSSGPHYEQYF TGCGCCAGCAGCTCCGGGCCGCACTACGAGCAGTACTTC
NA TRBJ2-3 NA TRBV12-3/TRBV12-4 CASSLGTSTDTQYF TGTGCCAGCAGTTTAGGGACTAGCACAGATACGCAGTATTTT
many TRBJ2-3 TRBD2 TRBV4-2 CASSQSGGATDTQYF TGTGCCAGCAGCCAGTCGGGGGGGGCAACAGATACGCAGTATTTT
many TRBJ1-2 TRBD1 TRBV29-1 CSASPRDSNYGYTF TGCAGCGCTTCCCCCCGGGACAGTAACTATGGCTACACCTTC
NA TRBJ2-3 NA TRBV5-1 CASTGPGTDTQYF TGCGCCAGCACTGGGCCCGGCACAGATACGCAGTATTTT
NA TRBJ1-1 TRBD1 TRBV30 CAWTGQANTEAFF TGTGCCTGGACGGGACAGGCCAACACTGAAGCTTTCTTT
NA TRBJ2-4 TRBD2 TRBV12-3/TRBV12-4 CASSWTSGGAGNIQYF TGTGCCAGCAGTTGGACTAGCGGGGGGGCTGGGAACATTCAGTACTTC
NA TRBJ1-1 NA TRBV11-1 CASKPAPMNTEAFF TGTGCCAGCAAACCTGCCCCGATGAACACTGAAGCTTTCTTT
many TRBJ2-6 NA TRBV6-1 CASSEGGAGANVLTF TGTGCCAGCAGTGAAGGGGGCGCTGGGGCCAACGTCCTGACTTTC
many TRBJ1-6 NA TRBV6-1 CASSEESSYNSPLHF TGTGCCAGCAGTGAAGAGAGCTCCTATAATTCACCCCTCCACTTT
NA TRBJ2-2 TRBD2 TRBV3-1 CASSQGSQRGITGELFF TGTGCCAGCAGCCAAGGGTCACAGCGGGGGATCACCGGGGAGCTGTTTTTT
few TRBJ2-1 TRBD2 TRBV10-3 CAISVGIAGGLSEQLF TGTGCCATCAGTGTTGGAATAGCGGGGGGGCTCAGTGAGCAGCTCTTC
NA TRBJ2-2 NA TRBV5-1 CASSFQVPNTGELFF TGCGCCAGCAGCTTCCAGGTACCGAACACCGGGGAGCTGTTTTTT
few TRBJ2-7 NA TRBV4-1 CASSHTTGEQYF TGCGCCAGCAGCCACACGACAGGCGAGCAGTACTTC
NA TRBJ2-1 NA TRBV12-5 CAILADHNEQFF TGTGCTATATTAGCGGACCACAATGAGCAGTTCTTC
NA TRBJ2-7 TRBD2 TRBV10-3 CAISAGTSTYEQYF TGTGCCATCAGTGCCGGGACTAGCACCTACGAGCAGTACTTC